The T cell receptor beta chain described here comes from a study of Graves' ophthalmopathy and Graves' hyperthyroidism. Amplified material comprised TCR beta CDR3 regions derived from RNA transcripts. HTBI primers were employed in first-round RT-PCR, then a second-round multiplex PCR followed. In TCRdb, the multiplex PCR reads were re-called with MiXCR into one record per CDR3 protein. The sample lists roughly 230,000 distinct CDR3 sequences, 20% to 25% seen once, with under 55% in the top ten. None of the included patients had other autoimmune diseases, uncontrolled infections, pregnancy or lactation, as these led to exclusion. The CDR3 contains 10 residues. The ends were cut back, 6 bases at V and 5 bases at J, with 1 base in the middle. Germline V gives CDR1 SNHLY, CDR2 FYNNEI. This clonotype appeared many times.

Sequencing was carried out using peripheral blood. This chain connects TRBV2 to TRBJ2-2; D gene ambiguous. The TCR sequence derives from a woman aged 45 to 65 with Graves' ophthalmopathy. The CDR3 sequence is CASRTGELFF. In DNA form, the CDR3 reads TGTGCCAGCAGAACCGGGGAGCTGTTTTTT.